This T cell receptor beta chain originates from a study of T cell clonotyping in hematopoietic cell transplantation. Profiled with immunoSEQ multiplex PCR; TCRdb holds only in-frame clones, not every one. This table has approximately 6,900 clones, about nine tenths appearing once. CDR3 length equals 15 residues. V shed 2 bases, J shed 0 bases, and the junction held 3 bases outside the gene matches. From germline, CDR1 is GTSNPN and CDR2 SVGIG (reference sequence). This clone was seen once. Sequenced material: PBMCs, taken 30 days after allogeneic stem cell transplant. J is TRBJ1-1 and V is TRBV30; 10 bases line up with TRBD1. The receptor was isolated from a female patient in her forties or fifties who had an allogeneic stem cell transplant from an unrelated donor, so the T cells may come from the graft donor. Some clones in this sample may be carry-over from other donors' samples. CDR3 DNA: TGTGCCTGGAGTAGACAGGGGGCCCTGAACACTGAAGCTTTCTTT. It codes for CAWSRQGALNTEAFF. The complete variable domain, with remaining parts taken from reference TRBV30 and TRBJ1-1, reads SQTIHQWPATLVQPVGSPLSLECTVEGTSNPNLYWYRQAAGRGLQLLFYSVGIGQISSEVPQNLSASRPQDRQFILSSKKLLLSDSGFYLCAWSRQGALNTEAFFGQGTRLTVV.